This TCR beta chain was captured in a study of cytomegalovirus exposure and HLA in healthy donors. Findings and limits, study-wide: In a later analysis, a missense DCLRE1C variant was linked to TCR beta V- and J-gene trimming. Reports described diagnosis of cytomegalovirus status by the classifier as highly specific and sensitive.

These donors, healthy bone marrow donors, were studied. Donors showed nominal health when sampled, although they likely had unrecorded immune exposures. PCR amplification relied on 60 Vbeta primers (plus 13 Jbeta primers). Measured with immunoSEQ multiplex PCR; TCRdb has only the in-frame clones, and not every one. The sample has about 150,000 clones, approximately 80% seen once. A word on this clone: Its antigen is undetermined.

Germline V gives CDR1 GTSNPN, CDR2 SVGIG (reference sequence). V dropped 0 bases and J dropped 4; count of bases not matched to a gene: 12. This CDR3 region has 17 residues. The TCR sequence derives from a woman aged 40-49 years in good health and CMV-seropositive. Sequenced material: PBMCs. The chain is built from TRBV30 and TRBJ2-1; 7 bases align to TRBD2. In DNA, the CDR3 is TGTGCCTGGAGTGTTCCCCCACCGGGACTATTGTACAATGAGCAGTTCTTC. Translated: CAWSVPPPGLLYNEQFF. The whole variable domain, filled in from reference TRBV30 and TRBJ2-1, reads SQTIHQWPATLVQPVGSPLSLECTVEGTSNPNLYWYRQAAGRGLQLLFYSVGIGQISSEVPQNLSASRPQDRQFILSSKKLLLSDSGFYLCAWSVPPPGLLYNEQFFGPGTRLTVL.